The 32 T cell receptor beta chains presented below share a single source sample, sequenced in a study of cytomegalovirus exposure and HLA in healthy donors (dated by TCRdb to between 2016 and 2019). The protocol used for the library was the immunoSEQ multiplex PCR assay. For the multiplex PCR, a mixture combining 60 forward primers for TCR Vbeta segments and 13 reverse primers for TCR Jbeta segments was used. Held by TCRdb, this immuneACCESS table contains in-frame sequences only and omits some clones. Under half of the omission traces to an unresolved V gene where checked; the cause of the rest is unknown. This sample gives around 150,000 clones in total; 60% to 80% of them show up just once. The ten most abundant clones make up 10% to 12% of the sample. The sequenced sample was PBMCs. The source of these receptors is a man aged 18-30 years in good health and CMV-seropositive.

The gene calls are TRBV10-3 and TRBJ1-2; 7 nucleotides line up with TRBD1. Unmatched junction bases numbered 3, after V lost 6 bases and J lost 2 bases. This CDR3 contains 13 residues. From germline, CDR1 is ENHRY and CDR2 SYGVKD. CDR3 protein: CAIRMGQNYGYTF. DNA for the CDR3: TGTGCCATCAGGATGGGACAGAACTATGGCTACACCTTC.

The gene calls are TRBV7-2 and TRBJ2-1, with D possibly TRBD2 on 5 matching bases. V was clipped by 7 bases and J by 6 bases, with 13 bases between them. The CDR3 has 13 amino acids. Germline CDR1 is SGHTA and CDR2 is FQGNSA. The CDR3 protein is CASKTYLANEQFF. CDR3 nucleotides: TGTGCCAGCAAGACCTACCTAGCCAATGAGCAGTTCTTC.

This clone has only one observation. This chain joins TRBV5-1 and TRBJ2-7; weak D call: TRBD2 (6 bases). The CDR3 has 17 residues. V was clipped by 4 bases and J by 7 bases, with 27 bases between them. Per germline, CDR1 SGHRS and CDR2 YFSETQ. The CDR3 sequence: CASSPFSHSGLRLEQYF. The CDR3 nucleotides read TGCGCCAGCAGCCCTTTCTCCCATAGCGGTCTTCGATTGGAGCAGTACTTC.

As DNA, the CDR3 is TGCGCCAGCAGCCCGGAACACAGACAAGAGACCCAGTACTTC. Its translation: CASSPEHRQETQYF. This chain joins TRBV5-1 and TRBJ2-5; D gene ambiguous. The V gene lost 4 bases and the J gene lost 2 bases, with 12 bases spanning the gap. In germline, CDR1 is SGHRS, CDR2 YFSETQ. This CDR3 comprises 14 residues.

The genes are TRBV30 and TRBJ2-5; TRBD2 matches 12 bases. The tail of the sequence fits TRBJ2-7 better, so the J call may be wrong. The V gene's germline CDR1 is GTSNPN and CDR2 SVGIG (reference sequence). The CDR3 spans 14 residues. The DNA for the CDR3 is TGTGCCTGGAGACTAGCGGGAGGCCGAAACGAGCAGTACTTC. Translation: CAWRLAGGRNEQYF.

The V gene is TRBV7-3, the J gene TRBJ2-5; maybe TRBD2 (5 bases). The end of the DNA aligns better with TRBJ2-7, so the J call may be wrong. This CDR3 is 13 amino acids long. The germline V gene encodes CDR1 SGHTA and CDR2 FQGTGA. The DNA for the CDR3 is TGTGCCAGCAGTCCGTCACCCGGGAACGAGCAGTACTTC. This codes for CASSPSPGNEQYF.

The chain has TRBV7-9 and TRBJ2-7, with a possible D match to TRBD2 (5 bases). Trimming stripped 5 bases from V and 2 bases from J, with 13 bases between. The CDR3 is 14 amino acids. From germline, CDR1 is SEHNR and CDR2 FQNEAQ (reference sequence). In nucleotides, the CDR3 is TGTGCCAGCAGCCCCGGAGGAGCCCCCTACGAGCAGTACTTC. Protein product: CASSPGGAPYEQYF. Based on the CDR3 plus reference TRBV7-9 and TRBJ2-7, the full variable domain is DTGVSQNPRHKITKRGQNVTFRCDPISEHNRLYWYRQTLGQGPEFLTYFQNEAQLEKSRLLSDRFSAERPKGSFSTLEIQRTEQGDSAMYLCASSPGGAPYEQYFGPGTRLTVT.

The chain carries TRBV7-3 and TRBJ2-2; TRBD2 matches 7 bases. J lost 6 bases, V lost 5 bases, and 21 bases had no gene match. Germline V gene sequence: CDR1 SGHTA, CDR2 FQGTGA. This CDR3 has 19 amino acids. As DNA, the CDR3 is TGTGCCAGCAGCGTGAGGGCCGGCCAGCGGGAATTCTACGCCGGGGAGCTGTTTTTT. Its protein is CASSVRAGQREFYAGELFF.

The chain joins TRBV28 to TRBJ2-1; D not certain. Trimming took 2 bases from V and 7 from J, leaving 6 bases between them. CDR1 is MDHEN, CDR2 SYDVKM, per germline. This CDR3 contains 12 residues. The CDR3 DNA is TGTGCCAGCAGTTTAGCGTTTAATGAGCAGTTCTTC. Encoded protein: CASSLAFNEQFF.

Points on this clone: An end of the junction does not agree with germline; a read error may underlie this. The rearrangement uses TRBV7-2 and TRBJ2-7; 7 nucleotides agree with TRBD2. The V gene's germline CDR1 is SGHTA and CDR2 FQGNSA. The CDR3 is 15 amino acids. CDR3 bases: TGTCCCAGCAGCTTAGGTAGCGGGTCTTCCTACGAGCAGTACTTC. The encoded protein is CPSSLGSGSSYEQYF.

This rearrangement joins TRBV28 to TRBJ2-4; maybe TRBD2 (5 bases). The CDR3 contains 16 residues. The germline V and J ends were trimmed by 4 bases and 0 bases, with 13 bases remaining between them. In germline, CDR1 is MDHEN, CDR2 SYDVKM. CDR3 residues: CASSSPTRVAKNIQYF. CDR3 DNA: TGTGCCAGCAGTTCCCCAACGAGGGTAGCCAAAAACATTCAGTACTTC.

This clone was counted a single time. The rearrangement joins TRBV6-1 to TRBJ1-5; D perhaps matches TRBD1 (5 bases). V dropped 6 bases and J dropped 0 bases, with 12 bases sitting between them. CDR1 and CDR2 (germline): MNHNS, SASEGT. The CDR3 consists of 15 residues. The CDR3 bases are TGTGCCAGCAGGCTCCGACAGTATAGCAATCAGCCCCAGCATTTT. It specifies CASRLRQYSNQPQHF.

Written as DNA, the CDR3 is TGCGCCAGCAGCGCCGGAGGGAGCTCCTACAATGAGCAGTTCTTC. Its translation: CASSAGGSSYNEQFF. The rearrangement joins TRBV5-1 to TRBJ2-1; a possible D gene is TRBD2 (6 bases). Trimming cost V 4 bases and J 0 bases, with 11 bases left between them. CDR1 is SGHRS and CDR2 is YFSETQ in the germline V gene. The CDR3 consists of 15 residues.

CDR3 residues: CASSGQGAHYEQYF. The DNA for the CDR3 is TGTGCCAGCAGTGGACAGGGGGCGCATTACGAGCAGTACTTC. The chain has TRBV6-1 and TRBJ2-7, with 10 nucleotides matching TRBD1. Germline V gene sequence: CDR1 MNHNS, CDR2 SASEGT. The ends lost 4 bases at V and 4 bases at J; junction bases unmatched: 4. The CDR3 is made up of 14 amino acids.

The J gene is TRBJ1-5, the V gene TRBV7-9; 10 nucleotides line up with TRBD1. After removal of 5 bases from V and 2 bases from J, the junction contained 9 bases not matched to a gene. The germline gives CDR1 SEHNR, CDR2 FQNEAQ (reference sequence). The CDR3 length is 17 residues. In nucleotides, the CDR3 is TGTGCCAGCAGCCCAGGCGGGACAGGGGTTGGCAATCAGCCCCAGCATTTT. This sequence encodes CASSPGGTGVGNQPQHF. Looking up the rest from reference TRBV7-9 and TRBJ1-5 gives the full variable domain: DTGVSQNPRHKITKRGQNVTFRCDPISEHNRLYWYRQTLGQGPEFLTYFQNEAQLEKSRLLSDRFSAERPKGSFSTLEIQRTEQGDSAMYLCASSPGGTGVGNQPQHFGDGTRLSIL.

This sequence joins TRBV10-3 and TRBJ1-5, with TRBD1 as a possible D gene (6 bases). Germline lookup yields CDR1 ENHRY and CDR2 SYGVKD. With 0 bases removed from V and 5 bases from J, the gap between germline ends came to 11 bases. The CDR3 totals 15 residues. The CDR3 DNA sequence: TGTGCCATCAGTGAGTCGGGGCGGGGGCATCAGCCCCAGCATTTT. Translation: CAISESGRGHQPQHF.

This clone was found a few times. The J gene is TRBJ2-7, the V gene TRBV7-9, with 10 bases identical to TRBD1. This CDR3 has 15 residues. From germline, CDR1 is SEHNR and CDR2 FQNEAQ (reference sequence). V lost 5 bases to trimming and J lost 4 bases; unmatched junction nucleotides: 8. CDR3 DNA: TGTGCCAGCAGCCAAGCCGGGACAGGGGCTTACGAGCAGTACTTC. Translation: CASSQAGTGAYEQYF.

The chain couples TRBV5-8 to TRBJ1-1, with 8 bases identical to TRBD1. Trimming cost V 4 bases and J 3 bases; bases outside gene matches: 5. Germline V gene lookup returns CDR1 SGHTS and CDR2 YDEGEE. The CDR3 spans 14 residues. CDR3 loop: CASSITGGYTEAFF. CDR3 DNA: TGTGCCAGCAGCATCACAGGGGGGTACACTGAAGCTTTCTTT.

The genes are TRBV9 and TRBJ2-2, with 11 bases identical to TRBD2. The V gene end was trimmed by 5 bases and the J gene end by 4 bases; junction bases not matched to a gene: 4. The CDR3 spans 15 residues. Germline loops: CDR1 SGDLS, CDR2 YYNGEE. CDR3 in amino acids: CASRGTSGITGELFF. In nucleotides, the CDR3 is TGTGCCAGCAGGGGGACTAGCGGAATCACCGGGGAGCTGTTTTTT.

V is TRBV28 and J is TRBJ2-7; perhaps TRBD2 as D (6 bases). This CDR3 comprises 13 residues. The germline gives CDR1 MDHEN, CDR2 SYDVKM. V lost 4 bases and J lost 2, with 9 bases in between. CDR3 nucleotide sequence: TGTGCCAGCAGTTGGAGGGTAACCTACGAGCAGTACTTC. This translates into CASSWRVTYEQYF.

V and J are TRBV5-1 and TRBJ2-1; TRBD1 is a possible D gene (6 bases). The CDR3 has 15 residues. The germline V and J ends were trimmed by 2 bases and 2 bases, with 11 bases remaining between them. In germline, CDR1 is SGHRS, CDR2 YFSETQ. The CDR3 DNA sequence: TGCGCCAGCAGCTTATGGACAGTTCCCTACAATGAGCAGTTCTTC. Translation gives CASSLWTVPYNEQFF.

The chain uses TRBV10-3 and TRBJ2-7, with D maybe TRBD1 (5 bases). The germline CDR1 and CDR2 sequences are ENHRY and SYGVKD. CDR3 length equals 12 residues. The germline V and J ends were trimmed by 3 bases and 9 bases, with 12 bases remaining between them. The CDR3 here is CAISEGQRGQYF. CDR3 coding DNA: TGTGCCATCAGTGAAGGACAAAGAGGGCAGTACTTC.

V and J are TRBV6-5 and TRBJ1-5; 7 bases match TRBD1. Germline CDR1 is MNHEY and CDR2 is SVGAGI. The CDR3 totals 16 residues. The V gene end was trimmed by 4 bases and the J gene end by 4 bases; junction bases not matched to a gene: 10. CDR3 amino acids: CASSSEGGFPNQPQHF. CDR3 nucleotide sequence: TGTGCCAGCAGTTCTGAAGGGGGCTTTCCAAATCAGCCCCAGCATTTT.

This chain links TRBV25-1 with TRBJ2-1, with 9 bases matching TRBD2. CDR1 is MGHDK, CDR2 SYGVNS, per germline. This CDR3 has 15 amino acids. J lost 12 bases, V lost 2 bases, and 11 bases had no gene match. CDR3: CASSERWVAGVVQFF. The CDR3 bases are TGTGCCAGCAGTGAAAGATGGGTAGCGGGAGTTGTGCAGTTCTTC.

This sequence joins TRBV9 and TRBJ1-4, with unresolved D. Per germline, CDR1 SGDLS and CDR2 YYNGEE. Trimming pared 3 bases from V and 7 bases from J, leaving 10 bases between. The CDR3 loop spans 13 amino acids. CDR3 region: CASSEEPFEKLFF. Here the CDR3 DNA reads TGTGCCAGCAGCGAAGAGCCCTTTGAAAAACTGTTTTTT.

This chain links TRBV15 with TRBJ2-3; TRBD1 might be the D (6 bases). V lost 6 bases and J lost 3, with 16 bases in between. Looked up from germline, CDR1 is LNHNV and CDR2 is YYDKDF (reference sequence). The CDR3 has 15 residues. The CDR3 protein is CATRRDTRTTDTQYF. The DNA of the CDR3 is TGTGCCACCAGGAGGGACACTCGAACAACAGATACGCAGTATTTT.

This chain joins TRBV7-2 and TRBJ2-3, with a tentative D call TRBD2 (5 bases). The V gene lost 3 bases and the J gene lost 0 bases, with 10 bases spanning the gap. The CDR3 extends over 15 amino acids. The germline CDR1 and CDR2 sequences are SGHTA and FQGNSA. DNA for the CDR3: TGTGCCAGCAGCTTCGACTACCTAAGCACAGATACGCAGTATTTT. Translated: CASSFDYLSTDTQYF.

CDR3 bases: TGTGCCAGCAGGGCCCGGGCAGGACTCAATCAGCCCCAGCATTTT. It translates to CASRARAGLNQPQHF. This chain links TRBV27 with TRBJ1-5, with D unclear. The CDR3 totals 15 residues. With 6 bases removed from V and 3 bases from J, the gap between germline ends came to 15 bases. The V gene's germline CDR1 is MNHEY and CDR2 SMNVEV (reference sequence).

The genes are TRBV28 and TRBJ1-4; the D gene is possibly TRBD1 (6 bases). The CDR3 spans 14 residues. Trimming took off 3 bases at V and 6 bases at J, with 11 bases between the two ends. CDR1 and CDR2 from the germline V gene are MDHEN and SYDVKM. The CDR3 sequence is CASSLGAGDEKLFF. The CDR3 coding sequence is TGTGCCAGCAGTTTGGGGGCAGGGGATGAAAAACTGTTTTTT. Together with reference TRBV28 and TRBJ1-4, the CDR3 gives the full variable domain: DVKVTQSSRYLVKRTGEKVFLECVQDMDHENMFWYRQDPGLGLRLIYFSYDVKMKEKGDIPEGYSVSREKKERFSLILESASTNQTSMYLCASSLGAGDEKLFFGSGTQLSVL.

A single count supports this clone. The chain carries TRBV28 and TRBJ1-5; TRBD1 aligns across 7 bases. This CDR3 is 12 amino acids long. Germline V gives CDR1 MDHEN, CDR2 SYDVKM. Germline trimming cut 7 bases from V and 7 bases from J; bases unmatched to any gene: 4. The CDR3 nucleotides read TGTGCCAGCACAACACAGGGGCAGCCCCAGCATTTT. Translation: CASTTQGQPQHF.

The chain recombines TRBV19 with TRBJ2-1, with 7 bases identical to TRBD2. This CDR3 comprises 15 residues. With 4 bases clipped from V and 3 bases from J, the junction kept 6 bases outside the gene matches. CDR1 is LNHDA, CDR2 SQIVND, per germline (reference sequence). The CDR3 bases are TGTGCCAGTAGTAGTAACCAGCGGGACTACAATGAGCAGTTCTTC. Translation gives CASSSNQRDYNEQFF.

The chain has TRBV28 and TRBJ1-2, with D tentatively TRBD1 (5 bases). The CDR3 extends over 17 amino acids. V gave up 2 bases and J gave up 3 bases, with 19 bases separating them. Per the germline V gene, CDR1 is MDHEN and CDR2 is SYDVKM. The CDR3 is CASSLRRGRGKDYGYTF. The CDR3 bases are TGTGCCAGCAGTTTAAGAAGGGGCCGAGGAAAAGACTATGGCTACACCTTC.